This T cell receptor (beta chain) was recorded in a study of identical twins. Broader study findings: Low generation-probability sequences were in excess among twin-shared out-of-frame alpha sequences.

With V trimmed by 7 bases and J by 9 bases, 4 bases remained unmatched. There are 11 residues in the CDR3. Germline-derived CDR1 and CDR2 are SQVTM and ANQGSEA. TCRdb re-called the 5' RACE reads through MiXCR, storing one row per CDR3 protein. The table shows about 690,000 distinct CDR3 sequences, with less than 7% occurring only once. In this sample, this clonotype turned up a few times. The antigen is not known. The chain employs TRBV29-1 and TRBJ2-1; 9 bases line up with TRBD1. The sample was naive T cells sorted from blood. This TCR derives from a man between 18 and 29 years old in good health. The CDR3 region has the DNA TGCAGCGCTGACAGGGGGAGTGAGCAGTTCTTC. Translated, it gives CSADRGSEQFF.